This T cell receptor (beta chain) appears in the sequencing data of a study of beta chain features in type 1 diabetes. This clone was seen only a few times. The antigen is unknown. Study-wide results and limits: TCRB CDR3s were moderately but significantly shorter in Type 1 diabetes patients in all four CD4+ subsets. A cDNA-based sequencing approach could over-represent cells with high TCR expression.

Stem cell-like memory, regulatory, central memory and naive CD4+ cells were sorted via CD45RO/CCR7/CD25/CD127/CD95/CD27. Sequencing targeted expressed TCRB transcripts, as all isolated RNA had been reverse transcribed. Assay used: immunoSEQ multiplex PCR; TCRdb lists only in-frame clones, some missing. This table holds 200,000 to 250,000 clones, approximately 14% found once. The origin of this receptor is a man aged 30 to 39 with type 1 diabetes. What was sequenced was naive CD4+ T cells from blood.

The CDR3: CASNPGLAPYEQFF. The CDR3 DNA sequence: TGTGCCAGCAACCCGGGACTAGCGCCTTATGAGCAGTTCTTC. The genes are TRBV2 and TRBJ2-1; 10 bases map to TRBD2. The ends lost 7 bases at V and 8 bases at J; junction bases unmatched: 8. CDR1 and CDR2 (germline): SNHLY, FYNNEI. CDR3 size: 14 residues.